Shown below are 29 T cell receptor beta chains from a single sample sequenced in a study of early T cells in non-severe SARS-CoV-2 infection. MiXCR was run by TCRdb on the 5' RACE reads, yielding one entry per CDR3 protein. The table includes tens of thousands of distinct CDR3 sequences, 8% to 9.5% detected once. The sequenced sample was whole blood. The receptors come from an adult who was a healthcare worker with PCR-confirmed SARS-CoV-2 infection or an uninfected control (not recorded which).

This clonotype was observed at least ten times. The chain links TRBV20-1 to TRBJ1-1; D call uncertain. This CDR3 is 14 amino acids long. Trimming shortened V by 3 bases and J by 7 bases, and 18 bases separated the two germline ends. Germline CDR1 is DFQATT and CDR2 is SNEGSKA (reference sequence). CDR3 bases: TGCAGTGCTAGGGGGATTCTGGATGTGGGTGAAGCTTTCTTT. Its protein product is CSARGILDVGEAFF.

Comment on this clonotype: Just one base apart from a much larger clone, this may be a read error. The rearrangement uses TRBV6-6 and TRBJ1-5; no firm D call. V was cut by 11 bases and J by 3 bases, with 14 bases left in between. The CDR3 contains 13 residues. Germline CDR1 is MNHNY and CDR2 is SVGAGI (reference sequence). In DNA, the CDR3 is TGTGCCGGAGCAGGAGGGCACAATCAGCCCCAGCATTTT. Its translation is CAGAGGHNQPQHF.

This chain links TRBV12-3 or TRBV12-4 with TRBJ1-1; D uncertain. Trimming shortened V by 8 bases and J by 0 bases, and 13 bases separated the two germline ends. The CDR3 is made up of 14 amino acids. CDR3 nucleotide sequence: TGTGCCAGCGCTATGCCTATCATGAACACTGAAGCTTTCTTT. As protein: CASAMPIMNTEAFF.

This clonotype was seen only a few times. V gene TRBV12-3 or TRBV12-4 combines with J gene TRBJ1-6; possibly TRBD1 for D (5 bases). This CDR3 is built from 14 residues. Deletions cut 3 bases from V and 7 bases from J, with 10 bases between. The CDR3 region is CASSLGQPNSPLHF. The CDR3 DNA reads as TGTGCCAGCAGTTTGGGGCAGCCCAATTCACCCCTCCACTTT.

The chain has TRBV10-3 and TRBJ2-5, with unresolved D. Germline V gives CDR1 ENHRY, CDR2 SYGVKD. The CDR3 is made up of 12 amino acids. The germline V and J ends were trimmed by 6 bases and 4 bases, with 9 bases remaining between them. The CDR3 loop is CAIREPGETQYF. The DNA of the CDR3 is TGTGCCATCAGAGAGCCGGGAGAGACCCAGTACTTC.

In this sample, this clonotype turned up many times. V is TRBV29-1 and J is TRBJ2-1; the D is unclear. V lost 6 bases to trimming and J lost 6 bases, with 15 bases between them. Per the germline V gene, CDR1 is SQVTM and CDR2 is ANQGSEA. The CDR3 covers 13 residues. CDR3 sequence (DNA): TGCAGCGTGGTTGAGATGACCCCCAATGAGCAGTTCTTC. Translation: CSVVEMTPNEQFF.

This clonotype has ten or more counts. J is TRBJ1-6 and V is TRBV7-2; D remains ambiguous. The V end was cut by 0 bases, the J end by 14 bases, with 8 bases between. This CDR3 is built from 12 residues. The germline CDR1 and CDR2 sequences are SGHTA and FQGNSA. In DNA form, the CDR3 reads TGTGCCAGCAGCTTAGCCGAGGGTACCCTCCACTTT. Protein product: CASSLAEGTLHF.

This chain uses TRBV20-1 with TRBJ2-1, with D maybe TRBD2 (5 bases). Trimming removed 2 bases at V and 5 bases at J, with 7 bases between. The germline gives CDR1 DFQATT, CDR2 SNEGSKA (reference sequence). The CDR3 is made up of 12 amino acids. CDR3 DNA sequence: TGCAGTGCTAGACGGGGAGACAATGAGCAGTTCTTC. Protein product: CSARRGDNEQFF.

This chain uses TRBV4-3 with TRBJ1-2, with TRBD1 matching over 8 bases. Germline V gene lookup returns CDR1 LGHNA and CDR2 YSLEER. This CDR3 is 15 amino acids long. J was trimmed by 5 bases and V by 4 bases; bases with no gene match: 9. The CDR3 loop is CASSPGAGGDYGYTF. CDR3 sequence (DNA): TGCGCCAGCAGCCCGGGCGCAGGGGGCGATTATGGCTACACCTTC.

The chain is built from TRBV5-1 and TRBJ2-3; tentatively, D is TRBD1 (6 bases). This CDR3 contains 15 residues. Germline CDR1 and CDR2: SGHRS and YFSETQ. Trimming removed 0 bases from V and 0 bases from J, with 8 bases in between. The CDR3 protein is CASSLDRASTDTQYF. CDR3 bases: TGCGCCAGCAGCTTGGACAGGGCCAGCACAGATACGCAGTATTTT. Full variable domain (missing parts from reference TRBV5-1 and TRBJ2-3): KAGVTQTPRYLIKTRGQQVTLSCSPISGHRSVSWYQQTPGQGLQFLFEYFSETQRNKGNFPGRFSGRQFSNSRSEMNVSTLELGDSALYLCASSLDRASTDTQYFGPGTRLTVL.

In this sample, this clonotype turned up a few times. The V and J genes are TRBV6-1 and TRBJ2-1, with 12 nucleotides matching TRBD2. Germline lookup yields CDR1 MNHNS and CDR2 SASEGT. The V segment lost 4 bases and the J segment 0 bases; nucleotides outside the gene matches: 4. The CDR3 is 17 residues long. The CDR3 sequence is CASSGMTSGSSYNEQFF. The DNA for the CDR3 is TGTGCCAGCAGTGGGATGACTAGCGGGAGCTCCTACAATGAGCAGTTCTTC.

This clonotype has only a few counts. This chain connects TRBV4-3 to TRBJ2-3; TRBD2 is a possible D gene (5 bases). V was cut by 0 bases and J by 3 bases, with 10 bases left in between. There are 15 residues in the CDR3. The germline V gene has CDR1 LGHNA and CDR2 YSLEER. The CDR3 DNA reads as TGCGCCAGCAGCCAAGACCGGCGAGGGACAGATACGCAGTATTTT. Its translation: CASSQDRRGTDTQYF.

This clonotype was counted ten times or more. The chain employs TRBV27 and TRBJ2-2, with 11 bases lining up with TRBD2. The germline gives CDR1 MNHEY, CDR2 SMNVEV (reference sequence). CDR3 length: 14 amino acids. Losses at the gene ends were 6 bases for V and 7 bases for J; bases not matched to a gene: 4. CDR3 sequence reads: CASRLAGASGELFF. CDR3 nucleotides: TGTGCCAGCAGACTAGCGGGAGCCAGCGGGGAGCTGTTTTTT.

The chain carries TRBV4-2 and TRBJ2-5; 12 bases align to TRBD2. The CDR3 has 16 amino acids. The germline CDR1 and CDR2 sequences are LGHNA and YNFKEQ. J lost 4 bases, V lost 4 bases, and 7 bases had no gene match. The CDR3 DNA reads as TGTGCCAGCAGCCCTGAACCGGGACTAGCGGGAGAGACCCAGTACTTC. Protein: CASSPEPGLAGETQYF.

The CDR3 bases are TGTGCCAGCAGTTACCAACAGAACCAGTATTCACCCCTCCACTTT. Amino acid sequence: CASSYQQNQYSPLHF. The genes are TRBV6-5 and TRBJ1-6; no clear D gene. The CDR3 runs to 15 residues. The germline CDR1 and CDR2 sequences are MNHEY and SVGAGI. Deletions cut 2 bases from V and 8 bases from J, with 13 bases between.

There are a few counts of this clonotype. The V gene is TRBV18, the J gene TRBJ1-1; D is unclear. There are 14 residues in the CDR3. The V and J ends lost 0 bases and 1 base respectively, with 6 bases between them. Germline V gene sequence: CDR1 KGHSH, CDR2 LQKENI. The CDR3: CASSPPGRNTEAFF. The CDR3 DNA follows: TGTGCCAGCTCACCACCTGGTAGGAACACTGAAGCTTTCTTT. Full variable domain (remainder filled in from reference TRBV18 and TRBJ1-1): NAGVMQNPRHLVRRRGQEARLRCSPMKGHSHVYWYRQLPEEGLKFMVYLQKENIIDESGMPKERFSAEFPKEGPSILRIQQVVRGDSAAYFCASSPPGRNTEAFFGQGTRLTVV.

CDR3 nucleotide sequence: TGTGCCAGCAGCCAACGGGGCGGGAGCTCCTACGAGCAGTACTTC. Translated, it gives CASSQRGGSSYEQYF. This chain uses TRBV3-1 with TRBJ2-7, with 7 nucleotides matching TRBD2. The CDR3 has 15 amino acids. CDR1 is LGHDT, CDR2 YNNKEL, per germline (reference sequence). The V gene end was trimmed by 2 bases and the J gene end by 0 bases; junction bases not matched to a gene: 4.

This clonotype was recorded many times. The J gene is TRBJ1-2, the V gene TRBV2; D call uncertain. The CDR3 extends over 14 amino acids. V lost 7 bases, J lost 4 bases, and 16 bases lay in between. Germline V gene sequence: CDR1 SNHLY, CDR2 FYNNEI. This CDR3 reads CASTHAPGGYGYTF. The CDR3 bases are TGTGCCAGCACACACGCACCGGGTGGCTATGGCTACACCTTC.

The rearrangement uses TRBV5-1 and TRBJ1-6; D is ambiguous. The CDR3 is 14 residues long. CDR1 and CDR2 from the germline V gene are SGHRS and YFSETQ. The V gene lost 4 bases and the J gene lost 5 bases, with 10 bases spanning the gap. Written as DNA, the CDR3 is TGCGCCAGCAGCATTCAGGCCGATAATTCACCCCTCCACTTT. Its protein is CASSIQADNSPLHF.

The J gene is TRBJ1-3, the V gene TRBV5-6; possible D gene TRBD1, 6 bases. V lost 1 base to trimming and J lost 4 bases, with 12 bases between them. Per the germline V gene, CDR1 is SGHDT and CDR2 is YYEEEE. The CDR3 is made up of 15 amino acids. CDR3 region: CASSLYRARGNTIYF. Written as DNA, the CDR3 is TGTGCCAGCAGCTTGTACAGGGCGAGGGGAAACACCATATATTTT.

This clonotype was seen at least ten times. The chain employs TRBV6-1 and TRBJ1-2, with D perhaps matching TRBD1 (5 bases). The CDR3 is made up of 17 amino acids. Between the trimmed V and J ends, which lost 6 bases and 3 bases, there was a span of 23 bases. Germline lookup yields CDR1 MNHNS and CDR2 SASEGT. CDR3 DNA: TGTGCCAGCAGGGGATCGGACAAAAAGGGACGGGACTATGGCTACACCTTC. This translates into CASRGSDKKGRDYGYTF.

This clonotype was observed at least ten times. The chain is built from TRBV12-3 or TRBV12-4 and TRBJ2-3, with TRBD2 matching 7 bases. After removal of 3 bases from V and 1 base from J, the junction contained 7 bases not matched to a gene. CDR3 length: 16 residues. The CDR3 nucleotides read TGTGCCAGCAGTTTGTCCCGGGGGAGGGGCACAGATACGCAGTATTTT. Its protein product is CASSLSRGRGTDTQYF.

Ten or more counts support this clonotype. This sequence joins TRBV7-6 and TRBJ2-7, with TRBD1 identical over 8 bases. The ends lost 5 bases at V and 6 bases at J; junction bases unmatched: 15. The CDR3 extends over 16 amino acids. In germline, CDR1 is SGHVS, CDR2 FNYEAQ. The CDR3 coding sequence is TGTGCCAGCAGCCTCAACCGGGACAGGTTGATCGGCGAGCAGTACTTC. Its translation: CASSLNRDRLIGEQYF.

This clonotype was found many times. V gene TRBV6-1 combines with J gene TRBJ2-1; 11 bases are a match to TRBD2. Germline-derived CDR1 and CDR2 are MNHNS and SASEGT. This CDR3 has 21 amino acids. V lost 6 bases, J lost 3 bases, and 22 bases stayed unmatched. CDR3 sequence: CASRSSPGLAANPLGYNEQFF. The CDR3 DNA follows: TGTGCCAGCAGATCCAGCCCGGGACTAGCGGCAAATCCCCTAGGCTACAATGAGCAGTTCTTC.

The sample holds many counts of this clonotype. The rearrangement uses TRBV20-1 and TRBJ1-5; no firm D call. Trimming left V 6 bases short and J 5 bases short, with 23 bases between. This CDR3 spans 16 amino acids. The germline gives CDR1 DFQATT, CDR2 SNEGSKA (reference sequence). The DNA of the CDR3 is TGCAGTGCGAGCAAAACCGGGTCTATCGCGGATCAGCCCCAGCATTTT. This sequence encodes CSASKTGSIADQPQHF.

This sequence joins TRBV28 and TRBJ2-7; D uncertain. V gave up 6 bases and J gave up 1 base, with 7 bases separating them. Looked up from germline, CDR1 is MDHEN and CDR2 is SYDVKM. CDR3 size: 12 residues. The CDR3, as DNA: TGTGCCAGCAGCCTCACTTCCTACGAGCAGTACTTC. This translates into CASSLTSYEQYF.

The sample holds a few counts of this clonotype. This CDR3 reads CASSNNLRTQYF. DNA of the CDR3: TGTGCCAGCAGCAACAACTTGAGGACCCAGTACTTC. The genes are TRBV7-9 and TRBJ2-5; D is unresolved. V lost 5 bases to trimming and J lost 7 bases, with 11 bases between them. Germline values: CDR1 SEHNR, CDR2 FQNEAQ (reference sequence). The CDR3 totals 12 residues.

The V gene is TRBV28, the J gene TRBJ2-5, with TRBD1 identical over 9 bases. This CDR3 has 16 residues. The V gene end was trimmed by 5 bases and the J gene end by 4 bases; junction bases not matched to a gene: 11. In germline, CDR1 is MDHEN, CDR2 SYDVKM. CDR3 sequence (DNA): TGTGCCAGCAGTCAAACCGGGACAGGGATCCTAGAGACCCAGTACTTC. This encodes CASSQTGTGILETQYF.

This clonotype was counted between two and nine times. The V call is TRBV5-1, the J call TRBJ2-2; TRBD1 agrees at 7 bases. Germline assignment: CDR1 SGHRS and CDR2 YFSETQ. The CDR3 covers 15 residues. With 4 bases clipped from V and 5 bases from J, the junction kept 8 bases outside the gene matches. The CDR3 DNA sequence: TGCGCCAGCAGCCACCGAGGGGGCCGGACCGGGGAGCTGTTTTTT. This sequence encodes CASSHRGGRTGELFF.